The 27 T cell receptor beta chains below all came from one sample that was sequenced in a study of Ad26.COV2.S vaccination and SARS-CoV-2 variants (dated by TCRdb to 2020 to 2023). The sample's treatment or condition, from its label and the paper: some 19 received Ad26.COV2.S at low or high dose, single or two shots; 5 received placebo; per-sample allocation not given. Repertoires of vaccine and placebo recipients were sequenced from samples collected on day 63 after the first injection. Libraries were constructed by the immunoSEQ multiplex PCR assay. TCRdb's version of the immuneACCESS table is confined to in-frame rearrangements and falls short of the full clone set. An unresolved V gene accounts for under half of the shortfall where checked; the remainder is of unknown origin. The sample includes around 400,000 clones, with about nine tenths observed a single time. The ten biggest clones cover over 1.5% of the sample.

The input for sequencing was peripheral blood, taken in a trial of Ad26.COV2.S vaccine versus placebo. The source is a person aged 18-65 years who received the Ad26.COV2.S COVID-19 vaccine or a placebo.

The CDR3, as DNA: TGTGCCAGCAGCTCCGGACGGAACTATGGCTACACCTTC. This sequence encodes CASSSGRNYGYTF. This sequence joins TRBV7-2 and TRBJ1-2; D remains ambiguous. Per germline, CDR1 SGHTA and CDR2 FQGNSA. V shed 4 bases and J shed 2 bases, with 8 bases lying between them. This CDR3 spans 13 amino acids. Full variable domain (outside the CDR3, taken from reference TRBV7-2 and TRBJ1-2): GAGVSQSPSNKVTEKGKDVELRCDPISGHTALYWYRQSLGQGLEFLIYFQGNSAPDKSGLPSDRFSAERTGGSVSTLTIQRTQQEDSAVYLCASSSGRNYGYTFGSGTRLTVV.

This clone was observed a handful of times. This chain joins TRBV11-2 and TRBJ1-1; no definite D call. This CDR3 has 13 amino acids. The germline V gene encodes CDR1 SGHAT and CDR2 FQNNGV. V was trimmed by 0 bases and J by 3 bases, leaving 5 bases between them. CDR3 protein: CASSLDGDTEAFF. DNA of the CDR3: TGTGCCAGCAGCTTAGATGGGGACACTGAAGCTTTCTTT.

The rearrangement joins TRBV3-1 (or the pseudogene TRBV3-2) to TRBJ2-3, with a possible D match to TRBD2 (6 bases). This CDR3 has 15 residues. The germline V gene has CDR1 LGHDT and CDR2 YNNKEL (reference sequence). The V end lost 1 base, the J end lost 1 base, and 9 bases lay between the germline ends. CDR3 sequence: CASSQVGGGTDTQYF. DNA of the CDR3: TGTGCCAGCAGCCAAGTGGGGGGAGGCACAGATACGCAGTATTTT.

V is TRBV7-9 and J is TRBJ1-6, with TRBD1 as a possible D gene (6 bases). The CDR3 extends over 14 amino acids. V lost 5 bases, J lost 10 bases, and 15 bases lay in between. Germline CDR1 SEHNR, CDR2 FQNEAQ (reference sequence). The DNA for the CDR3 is TGTGCCAGCAGCCTACAGGGAAAGGGGTCACCCCTCCACTTT. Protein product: CASSLQGKGSPLHF.

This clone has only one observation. The CDR3 loop is CASSPRASGLPYNEQFF. The CDR3 DNA reads as TGTGCCAGCAGCCCACGGGCTAGCGGGCTTCCCTACAATGAGCAGTTCTTC. This rearrangement joins TRBV11-2 to TRBJ2-1; 8 bases line up with TRBD2. The CDR3 has 17 amino acids. Trimming took 5 bases from V and 2 from J; bases not matched to a gene: 11. The germline CDR1 and CDR2 sequences are SGHAT and FQNNGV.

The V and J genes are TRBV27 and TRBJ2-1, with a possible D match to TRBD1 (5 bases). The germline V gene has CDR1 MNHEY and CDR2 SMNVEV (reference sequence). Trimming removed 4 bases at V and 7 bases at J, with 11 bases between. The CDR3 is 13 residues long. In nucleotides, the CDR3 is TGTGCCAGCAGTTATTTAAAGGGGAATGAGCAGTTCTTC. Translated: CASSYLKGNEQFF.

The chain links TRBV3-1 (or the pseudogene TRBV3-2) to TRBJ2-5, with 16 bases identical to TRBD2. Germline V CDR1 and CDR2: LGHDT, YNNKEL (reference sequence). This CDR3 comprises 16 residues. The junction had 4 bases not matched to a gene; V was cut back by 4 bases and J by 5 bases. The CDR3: CASSRGLAGGLETQYF. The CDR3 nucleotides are TGTGCCAGCAGCCGGGGACTAGCGGGAGGGCTTGAGACCCAGTACTTC.

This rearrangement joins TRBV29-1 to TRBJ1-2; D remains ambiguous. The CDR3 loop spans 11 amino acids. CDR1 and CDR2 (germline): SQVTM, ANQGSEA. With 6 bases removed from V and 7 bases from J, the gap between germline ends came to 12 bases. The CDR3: CSVEDYGGYTF. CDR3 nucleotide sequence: TGCAGCGTGGAGGACTACGGTGGCTACACCTTC.

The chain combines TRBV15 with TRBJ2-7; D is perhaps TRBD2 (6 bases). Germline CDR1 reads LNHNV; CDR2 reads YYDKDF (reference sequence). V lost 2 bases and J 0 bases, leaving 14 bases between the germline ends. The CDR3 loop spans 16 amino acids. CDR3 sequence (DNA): TGTGCCACCAGCAGACCCATTAGCGGACTCTCCTACGAGCAGTACTTC. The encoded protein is CATSRPISGLSYEQYF.

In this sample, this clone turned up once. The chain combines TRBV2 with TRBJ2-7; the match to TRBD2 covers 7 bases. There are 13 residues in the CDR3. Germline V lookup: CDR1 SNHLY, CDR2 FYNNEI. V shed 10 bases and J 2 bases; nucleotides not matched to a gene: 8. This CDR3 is CATSSGAPYEQYF. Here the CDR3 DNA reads TGTGCCACCTCTAGCGGAGCCCCCTACGAGCAGTACTTC.

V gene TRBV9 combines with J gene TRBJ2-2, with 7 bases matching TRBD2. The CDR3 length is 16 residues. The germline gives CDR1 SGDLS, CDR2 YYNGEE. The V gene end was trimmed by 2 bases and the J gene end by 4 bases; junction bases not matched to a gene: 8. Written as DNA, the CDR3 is TGTGCCAGCAGCGTGGAAGCGGGAATAGTCACCGGGGAGCTGTTTTTT. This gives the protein CASSVEAGIVTGELFF. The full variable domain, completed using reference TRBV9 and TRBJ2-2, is DSGVTQTPKHLITATGQRVTLRCSPRSGDLSVYWYQQSLDQGLQFLIQYYNGEERAKGNILERFSAQQFPDLHSELNLSSLELGDSALYFCASSVEAGIVTGELFFGEGSRLTVL.

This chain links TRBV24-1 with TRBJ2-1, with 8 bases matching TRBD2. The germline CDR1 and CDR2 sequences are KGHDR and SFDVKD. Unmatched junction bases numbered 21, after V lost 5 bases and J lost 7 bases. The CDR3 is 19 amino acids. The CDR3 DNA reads TGTGCCACCAGTGTCCGTGAGCGGGAGCCCCACGCTCTTAGAAATGAGCAGTTCTTC. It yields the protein CATSVREREPHALRNEQFF.

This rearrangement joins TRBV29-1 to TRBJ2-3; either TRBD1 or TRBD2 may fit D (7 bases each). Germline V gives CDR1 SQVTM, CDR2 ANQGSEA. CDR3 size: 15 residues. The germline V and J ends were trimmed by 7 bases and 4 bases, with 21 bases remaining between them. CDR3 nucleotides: TGCAGCGCCTCTAGCGGAAGAGGGGGCTCAGATACGCAGTATTTT. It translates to CSASSGRGGSDTQYF.

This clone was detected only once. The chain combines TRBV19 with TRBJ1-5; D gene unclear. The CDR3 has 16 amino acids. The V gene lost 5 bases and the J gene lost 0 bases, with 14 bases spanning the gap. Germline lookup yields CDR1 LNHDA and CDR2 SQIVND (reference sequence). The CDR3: CASSVWGPNSNQPQHF. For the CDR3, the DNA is TGTGCCAGTAGTGTCTGGGGTCCCAATAGCAATCAGCCCCAGCATTTT.

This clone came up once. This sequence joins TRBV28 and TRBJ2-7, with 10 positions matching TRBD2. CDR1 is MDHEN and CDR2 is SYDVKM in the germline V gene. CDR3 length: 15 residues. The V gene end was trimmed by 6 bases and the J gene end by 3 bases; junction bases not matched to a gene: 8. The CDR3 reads CASSHNLAGVYEQYF. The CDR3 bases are TGTGCCAGCAGCCACAATCTAGCGGGGGTCTACGAGCAGTACTTC.

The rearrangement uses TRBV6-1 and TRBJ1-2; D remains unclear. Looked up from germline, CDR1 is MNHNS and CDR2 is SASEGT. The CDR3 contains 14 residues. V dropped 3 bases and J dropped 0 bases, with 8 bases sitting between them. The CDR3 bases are TGTGCCAGCAGTGAGGGCGGGGCTAACTATGGCTACACCTTC. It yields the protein CASSEGGANYGYTF.

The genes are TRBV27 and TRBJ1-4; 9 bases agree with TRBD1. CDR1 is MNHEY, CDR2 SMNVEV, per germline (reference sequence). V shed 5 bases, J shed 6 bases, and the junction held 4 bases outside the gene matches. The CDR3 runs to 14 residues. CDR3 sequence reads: CASSNRDRDEKLFF. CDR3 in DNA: TGTGCCAGCAGTAACCGGGACAGGGATGAAAAACTGTTTTTT.

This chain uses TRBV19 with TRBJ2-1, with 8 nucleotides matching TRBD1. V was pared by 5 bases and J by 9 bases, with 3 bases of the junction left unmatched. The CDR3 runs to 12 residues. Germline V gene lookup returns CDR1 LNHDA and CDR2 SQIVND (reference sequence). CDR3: CASSWTGSEQFF. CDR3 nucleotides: TGTGCCAGTAGTTGGACAGGGAGTGAGCAGTTCTTC.

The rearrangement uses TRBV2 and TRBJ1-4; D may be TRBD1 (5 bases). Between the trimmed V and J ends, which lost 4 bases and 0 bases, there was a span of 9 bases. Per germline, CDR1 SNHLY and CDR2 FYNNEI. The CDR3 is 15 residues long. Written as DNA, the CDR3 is TGTGCCAGCAGTGGCCAGGGTGCAACTAATGAAAAACTGTTTTTT. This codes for CASSGQGATNEKLFF.

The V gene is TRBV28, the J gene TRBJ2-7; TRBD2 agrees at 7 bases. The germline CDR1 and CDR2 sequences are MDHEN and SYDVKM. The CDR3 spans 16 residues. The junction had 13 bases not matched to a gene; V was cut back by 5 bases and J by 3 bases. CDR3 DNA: TGTGCCAGCAGTATTAGGCGGGGGTGGAGGATCTACGAGCAGTACTTC. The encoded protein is CASSIRRGWRIYEQYF.

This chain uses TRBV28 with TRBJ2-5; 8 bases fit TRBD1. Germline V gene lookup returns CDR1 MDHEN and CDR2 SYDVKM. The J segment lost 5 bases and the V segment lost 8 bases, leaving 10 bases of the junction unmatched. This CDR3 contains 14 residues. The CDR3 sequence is CASLQGANAETQYF. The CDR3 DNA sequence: TGTGCCAGCCTCCAGGGGGCCAATGCTGAGACCCAGTACTTC.

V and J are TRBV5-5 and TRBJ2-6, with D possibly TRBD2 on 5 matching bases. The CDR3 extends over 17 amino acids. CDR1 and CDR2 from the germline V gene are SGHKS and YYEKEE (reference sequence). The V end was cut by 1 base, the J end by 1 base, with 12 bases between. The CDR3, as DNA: TGTGCCAGCAGCTTGCTAGCCGGTCGATCTGGGGCCAACGTCCTGACTTTC. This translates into CASSLLAGRSGANVLTF.

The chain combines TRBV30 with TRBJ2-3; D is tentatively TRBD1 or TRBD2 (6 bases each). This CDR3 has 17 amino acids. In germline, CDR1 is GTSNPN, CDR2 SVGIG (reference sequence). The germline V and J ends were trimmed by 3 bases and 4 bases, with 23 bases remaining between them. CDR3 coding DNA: TGTGCCTGGAGCCTTTATAGGGGGGCAGGGGAGTCAGATACGCAGTATTTT. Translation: CAWSLYRGAGESDTQYF.

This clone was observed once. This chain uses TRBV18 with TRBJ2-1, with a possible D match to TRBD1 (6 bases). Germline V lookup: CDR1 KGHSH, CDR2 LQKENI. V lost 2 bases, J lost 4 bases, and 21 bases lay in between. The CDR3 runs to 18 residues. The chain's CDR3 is CASSPTTGTGRGYNEQFF. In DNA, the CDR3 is TGTGCCAGCTCACCAACCACCGGTACAGGGAGAGGATACAATGAGCAGTTCTTC.

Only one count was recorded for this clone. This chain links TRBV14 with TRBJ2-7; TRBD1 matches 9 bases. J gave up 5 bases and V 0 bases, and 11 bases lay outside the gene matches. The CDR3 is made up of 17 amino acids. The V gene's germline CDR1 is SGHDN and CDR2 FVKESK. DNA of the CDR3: TGTGCCAGCAGCCAAGACCCCCCCGGGACAGGGATGGACGAGCAGTACTTC. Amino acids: CASSQDPPGTGMDEQYF.

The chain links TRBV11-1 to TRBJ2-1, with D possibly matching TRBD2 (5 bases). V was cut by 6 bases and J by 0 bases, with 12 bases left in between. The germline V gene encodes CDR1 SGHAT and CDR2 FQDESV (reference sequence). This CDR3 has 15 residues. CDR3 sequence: CASRLRGGSYNEQFF. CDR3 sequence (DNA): TGTGCCAGCAGGTTACGGGGTGGCTCCTACAATGAGCAGTTCTTC.

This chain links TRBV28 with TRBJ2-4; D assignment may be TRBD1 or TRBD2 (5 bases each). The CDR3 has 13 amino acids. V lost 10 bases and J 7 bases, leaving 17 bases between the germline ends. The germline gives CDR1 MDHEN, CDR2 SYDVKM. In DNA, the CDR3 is TGTGCCACGCTAGGGGCCCCGGGGAACATTCAGTACTTC. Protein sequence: CATLGAPGNIQYF.